The 14 T cell receptor beta chains reported below all come from one sample, sequenced in a study of T cells in localized non-small cell lung cancer. Clones were sequenced by immunoSEQ multiplex PCR, and TCRdb holds only the in-frame ones, with some missing. This table has thousands of clones, about a quarter appearing once. The source material was normal lung tissue next to the tumor, sampled before any cancer treatment. These receptors originate from a man aged 35-69 years with stage I lung adenocarcinoma.

This clone counts as medium-sized. This chain connects TRBV11-3 to TRBJ1-1; D possibly corresponds to TRBD1 (6 bases). Trimming took 3 bases from V and 4 from J, leaving 12 bases between them. From germline, CDR1 is SGHNT and CDR2 YENEEA. The CDR3 spans 14 residues. The CDR3 region is CASSFATGLTEAFF. The CDR3 DNA sequence: TGTGCCAGCAGCTTCGCGACAGGTCTCACTGAAGCTTTCTTT.

This clone was counted only a few times. The chain combines TRBV12-5 with TRBJ2-3, with D perhaps given as TRBD1 or TRBD2 (5 bases each). The CDR3 sequence is 14 residues long. Per the germline V gene, CDR1 is LGHNT and CDR2 is FRNRAP. The CDR3 protein is CASTGAGPTDTQYF. CDR3 bases: TGTGCCAGCACCGGGGCCGGCCCGACAGATACGCAGTATTTT. The entire variable domain, with the rest obtained from reference TRBV12-5 and TRBJ2-3, is as follows: DARVTQTPRHKVTEMGQEVTMRCQPILGHNTVFWYRQTMMQGLELLAYFRNRAPLDDSGMPKDRFSAEMPDATLATLKIQPSEPRDSAVYFCASTGAGPTDTQYFGPGTRLTVL.

The CDR3 DNA sequence: TGTGCCTGGAAGAGTGGGACTAGCGGGAGCTCCTACAATGAGCAGTTCTTC. It is translated as CAWKSGTSGSSYNEQFF. The chain couples TRBV30 to TRBJ2-1, with 14 positions matching TRBD2. The V segment lost 4 bases and the J segment 0 bases; nucleotides outside the gene matches: 5. From germline, CDR1 is GTSNPN and CDR2 SVGIG (reference sequence). The CDR3 covers 17 residues.

This chain connects TRBV6-8 to TRBJ2-3, with TRBD2 identical over 7 bases. CDR3 length equals 12 residues. The V segment lost 5 bases and the J segment 5 bases; nucleotides outside the gene matches: 1. Germline CDR1 and CDR2: MNHGY and SAAAGT. This CDR3 reads CASSVAGDTQYF. The CDR3 nucleotides are TGTGCCAGCAGTGTAGCGGGAGATACGCAGTATTTT.

This clone came up a few times. This rearrangement joins TRBV28 to TRBJ1-1; D perhaps matches TRBD1 (6 bases). Deletions cut 2 bases from V and 8 bases from J, with 21 bases between. Germline assignment: CDR1 MDHEN and CDR2 SYDVKM. CDR3 length: 16 amino acids. CDR3 amino acids: CASSLIGGTYLTEAFF. CDR3 sequence (DNA): TGTGCCAGCAGTTTAATAGGCGGGACATATCTGACCGAAGCTTTCTTT.

This clone turned up a few times. This chain uses TRBV11-3 with TRBJ2-1; weak D call: TRBD2 (6 bases). Germline V gene sequence: CDR1 SGHNT, CDR2 YENEEA. This CDR3 comprises 15 residues. Trimming pared 4 bases from V and 0 bases from J, leaving 10 bases between. CDR3 nucleotide sequence: TGTGCCAGCAGCTCCGGGACTGCCTCCTACAATGAGCAGTTCTTC. This sequence encodes CASSSGTASYNEQFF.

The chain is built from TRBV10-3 and TRBJ1-2, with D uncertain. V gave up 2 bases and J gave up 4 bases, with 20 bases separating them. Germline CDR1 and CDR2: ENHRY and SYGVKD. CDR3 length: 17 residues. The CDR3 bases are TGTGCCATCAGTGAGCCGTCCCTCAACCCGGGGTCCTATGGCTACACCTTC. Amino acid sequence: CAISEPSLNPGSYGYTF.

The rearrangement joins TRBV5-1 to TRBJ2-3; 10 bases fit TRBD2. V dropped 3 bases and J dropped 0; count of bases not matched to a gene: 7. CDR1 and CDR2 from the germline V gene are SGHRS and YFSETQ. This CDR3 is built from 17 residues. CDR3 protein: CASSWPTAGGSTDTQYF. The DNA of the CDR3 is TGCGCCAGCAGCTGGCCCACAGCGGGAGGGAGCACAGATACGCAGTATTTT.

This clone was found a few times. In nucleotides, the CDR3 is TGTGCCAGCAGCGTAGGAAGGGGGCCCTCTGGAAACACCATATATTTT. The encoded protein is CASSVGRGPSGNTIYF. The V gene is TRBV9, the J gene TRBJ1-3; 7 bases fit TRBD1. The CDR3 is 16 amino acids. From germline, CDR1 is SGDLS and CDR2 YYNGEE. V gave up 0 bases and J gave up 0 bases; unmatched junction bases: 3.

The chain couples TRBV16 to TRBJ1-5, with a possible D match to TRBD1 (5 bases). Trimming cost V 2 bases and J 4 bases, with 12 bases left between them. The CDR3 is made up of 15 amino acids. Germline lookup yields CDR1 KGHSY and CDR2 FQNENV. The CDR3 region has the DNA TGTGCCAGCAGCCAAGCGGGACTGCGTAATCAGCCCCAGCATTTT. Translation: CASSQAGLRNQPQHF.

V is TRBV11-3 and J is TRBJ2-3; 10 positions agree with TRBD2. The germline V gene encodes CDR1 SGHNT and CDR2 YENEEA. CDR3 size: 16 residues. V lost 6 bases and J lost 1; bases outside the gene matches: 7. CDR3 DNA sequence: TGTGCCAGCAGGGAAAACCTAGCGGGAGGCACAGATACGCAGTATTTT. Its translation: CASRENLAGGTDTQYF.

In its sample, this clone was seen a few times. This chain uses TRBV14 with TRBJ1-2; D remains ambiguous. CDR1 is SGHDN, CDR2 FVKESK, per germline. V was pared by 8 bases and J by 5 bases, with 9 bases between. This CDR3 is 11 amino acids long. The DNA for the CDR3 is TGTGCCAGCGGGGTCGTGTATGGCTACACCTTC. It is translated as CASGVVYGYTF.

The V and J genes are TRBV14 and TRBJ2-5, with TRBD2 matching 7 bases. The CDR3 has 15 residues. Trimming removed 4 bases from V and 5 bases from J; junction bases left unmatched: 10. The germline V gene encodes CDR1 SGHDN and CDR2 FVKESK. CDR3 residues: CASSLSRENRETQYF. CDR3 nucleotides: TGTGCCAGCAGCCTTTCGCGGGAGAATAGGGAGACCCAGTACTTC.

The table lists this clone with a few counts. The chain combines TRBV11-3 with TRBJ1-1, with D perhaps TRBD1 (5 bases). The V and J ends lost 3 bases and 4 bases respectively, with 12 bases between them. Germline CDR1 reads SGHNT; CDR2 reads YENEEA. This CDR3 is built from 14 residues. CDR3 DNA sequence: TGTGCCAGCAGCTTCTTTGGGGCCGGCACTGAAGCTTTCTTT. Residues: CASSFFGAGTEAFF.